This T cell receptor (beta chain) was retrieved from a study of blood T cell repertoires in COVID-19. Looking at the study overall: COVID-19 samples, acute and convalescent, were from the United States, Italy and Spain.

The cohort comprised adults aged about 18 to 90 years residing in 20 to 30 US areas. Cohort assignment relied on participant-reported clinical history. The CDR3 covers 18 residues. The trim removed 2 bases at V and 4 bases at J, leaving 11 bases unmatched. CDR1 MNHEY and CDR2 SMNVEV come from the germline V gene (reference sequence). In the original analysis: It was from reference gene primer amplification that nucleated cell counts were estimated. Profiled with immunoSEQ multiplex PCR; TCRdb holds only in-frame clones, not every one. V, J and clone size are those of that table, while D and trimming were read from the DNA. Here the sample spans 140,000 or so clones, roughly 86% being singletons.

Sequencing used PBMCs or T cells enriched from blood (not recorded which). The V gene is TRBV27, the J gene TRBJ1-6, with TRBD1 identical over 7 bases. The receptor's source is a woman in her forties or fifties with acute COVID-19. The chain's CDR3 is CASSLQGPGQQYNSPLHF. The CDR3 DNA reads as TGTGCCAGCAGTTTACAAGGACCGGGACAGCAGTATAATTCACCCCTCCACTTT.